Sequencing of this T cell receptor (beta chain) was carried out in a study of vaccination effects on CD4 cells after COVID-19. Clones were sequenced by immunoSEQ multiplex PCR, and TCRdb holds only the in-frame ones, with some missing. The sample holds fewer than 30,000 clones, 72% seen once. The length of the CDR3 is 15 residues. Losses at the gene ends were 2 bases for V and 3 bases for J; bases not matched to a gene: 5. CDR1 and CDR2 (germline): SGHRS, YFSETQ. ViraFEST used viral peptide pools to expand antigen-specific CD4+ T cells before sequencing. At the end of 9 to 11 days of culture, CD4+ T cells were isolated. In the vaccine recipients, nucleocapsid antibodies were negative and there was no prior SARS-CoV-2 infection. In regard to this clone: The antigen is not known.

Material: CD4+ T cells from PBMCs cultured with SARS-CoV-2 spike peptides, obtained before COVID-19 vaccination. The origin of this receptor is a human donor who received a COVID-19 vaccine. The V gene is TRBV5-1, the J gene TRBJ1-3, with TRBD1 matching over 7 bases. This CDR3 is CASSFTGAFGNTIYF. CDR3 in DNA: TGCGCCAGCAGCTTTACAGGGGCTTTTGGAAACACCATATATTTT. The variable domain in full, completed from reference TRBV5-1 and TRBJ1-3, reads KAGVTQTPRYLIKTRGQQVTLSCSPISGHRSVSWYQQTPGQGLQFLFEYFSETQRNKGNFPGRFSGRQFSNSRSEMNVSTLELGDSALYLCASSFTGAFGNTIYFGEGSWLTVV.